This T cell receptor beta chain was retrieved from a study of CD4 T cells in relation to SARS-CoV-2 and coronaviruses. Study as a whole: The HLA restriction of the shared crossreactive spike epitopes was mapped.

With regard to this clone: Its antigen is currently unknown.

Assay used: immunoSEQ multiplex PCR; TCRdb lists only in-frame clones, some missing. The table has about 64,000 clones, roughly 93% seen once. CD4+ T cells from unexposed donors were obtained before the COVID-19 pandemic (2011-2018). Study-wide findings and caveats: Crossreactivity was assessed only for spike protein, not other viral proteins. Monoreactive clones expanded significantly more to SARS-CoV-2 than crossreactive clones did.

The specimen was naive CD4+ T cells from PBMCs. Subset of the sample: naive CD4+ T cells isolated by negative enrichment. This receptor was obtained from a human donor in good health.

CDR3 bases: TGCGCCAGCAGCGCGATCAGGGTTGGTAGCAATCAGCCCCAGCATTTT. Amino acids: CASSAIRVGSNQPQHF. V gene TRBV5-1 combines with J gene TRBJ1-5; TRBD1 is a possible D gene (5 bases). Germline values: CDR1 SGHRS, CDR2 YFSETQ. Trimming took 4 bases from V and 0 from J, leaving 14 bases between them. The CDR3 is made up of 16 amino acids.